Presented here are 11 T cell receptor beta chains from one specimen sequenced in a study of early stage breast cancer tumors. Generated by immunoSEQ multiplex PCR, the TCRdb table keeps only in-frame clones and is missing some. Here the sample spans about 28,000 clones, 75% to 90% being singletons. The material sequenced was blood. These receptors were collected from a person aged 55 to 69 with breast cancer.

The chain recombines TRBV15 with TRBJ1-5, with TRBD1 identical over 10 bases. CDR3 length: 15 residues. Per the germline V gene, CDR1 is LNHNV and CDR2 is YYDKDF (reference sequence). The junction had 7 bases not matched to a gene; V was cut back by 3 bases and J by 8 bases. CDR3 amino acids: CATSSPRTGGKPQHF. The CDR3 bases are TGTGCCACCAGCAGTCCCCGGACAGGGGGAAAGCCCCAGCATTTT. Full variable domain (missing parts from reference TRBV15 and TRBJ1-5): DAMVIQNPRYQVTQFGKPVTLSCSQTLNHNVMYWYQQKSSQAPKLLFHYYDKDFNNEADTPDNFQSRRPNTSFCFLDIRSPGLGDTAMYLCATSSPRTGGKPQHFGDGTRLSIL.

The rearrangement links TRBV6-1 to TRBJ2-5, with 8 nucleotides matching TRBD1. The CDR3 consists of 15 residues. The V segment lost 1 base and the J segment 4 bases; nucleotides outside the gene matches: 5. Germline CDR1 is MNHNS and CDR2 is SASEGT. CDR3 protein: CASSEEGTGPETQYF. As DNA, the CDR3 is TGTGCCAGCAGTGAAGAAGGGACAGGCCCAGAGACCCAGTACTTC.

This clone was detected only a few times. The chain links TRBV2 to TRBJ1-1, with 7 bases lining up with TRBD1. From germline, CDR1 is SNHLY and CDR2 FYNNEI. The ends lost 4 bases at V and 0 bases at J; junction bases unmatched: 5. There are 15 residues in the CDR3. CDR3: CASSVQGNMNTEAFF. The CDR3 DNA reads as TGTGCCAGCAGTGTACAGGGGAACATGAACACTGAAGCTTTCTTT.

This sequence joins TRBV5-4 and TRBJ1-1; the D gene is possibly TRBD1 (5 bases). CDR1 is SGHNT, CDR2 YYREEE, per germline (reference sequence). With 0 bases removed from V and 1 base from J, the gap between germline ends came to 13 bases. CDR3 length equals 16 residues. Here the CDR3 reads CASSLGSGQPNTEAFF. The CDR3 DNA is TGTGCCAGCAGCTTGGGATCTGGACAACCGAACACTGAAGCTTTCTTT.

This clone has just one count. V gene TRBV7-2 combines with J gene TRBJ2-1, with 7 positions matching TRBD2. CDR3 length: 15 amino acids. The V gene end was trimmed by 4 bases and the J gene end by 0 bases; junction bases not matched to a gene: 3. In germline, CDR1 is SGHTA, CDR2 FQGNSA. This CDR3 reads CASSSQRGSYNEQFF. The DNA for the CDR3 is TGTGCCAGCAGCTCTCAGCGGGGCTCCTACAATGAGCAGTTCTTC. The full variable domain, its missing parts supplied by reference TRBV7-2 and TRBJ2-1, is GAGVSQSPSNKVTEKGKDVELRCDPISGHTALYWYRQSLGQGLEFLIYFQGNSAPDKSGLPSDRFSAERTGGSVSTLTIQRTQQEDSAVYLCASSSQRGSYNEQFFGPGTRLTVL.

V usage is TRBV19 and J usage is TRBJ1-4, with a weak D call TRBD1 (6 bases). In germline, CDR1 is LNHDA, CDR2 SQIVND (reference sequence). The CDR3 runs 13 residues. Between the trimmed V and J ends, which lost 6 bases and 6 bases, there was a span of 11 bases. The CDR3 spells CASSHEGDEKLFF. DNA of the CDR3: TGTGCCAGTAGCCACGAGGGGGATGAAAAACTGTTTTTT. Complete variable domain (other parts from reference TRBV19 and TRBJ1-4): DGGITQSPKYLFRKEGQNVTLSCEQNLNHDAMYWYRQDPGQGLRLIYYSQIVNDFQKGDIAEGYSVSREKKESFPLTVTSAQKNPTAFYLCASSHEGDEKLFFGSGTQLSVL.

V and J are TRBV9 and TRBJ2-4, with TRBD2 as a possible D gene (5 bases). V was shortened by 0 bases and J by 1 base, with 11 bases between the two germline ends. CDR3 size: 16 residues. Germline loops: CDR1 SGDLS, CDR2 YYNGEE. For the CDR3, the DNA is TGTGCCAGCAGCGTAGTGCGGGTTAGGGCCAAAAACATTCAGTACTTC. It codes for CASSVVRVRAKNIQYF.

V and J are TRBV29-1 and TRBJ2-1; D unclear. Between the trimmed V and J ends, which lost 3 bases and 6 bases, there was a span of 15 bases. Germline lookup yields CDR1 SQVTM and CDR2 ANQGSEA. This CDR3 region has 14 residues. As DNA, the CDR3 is TGCAGCGTTGACCGGAGAGAAAGAGGCAATGAGCAGTTCTTC. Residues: CSVDRRERGNEQFF.

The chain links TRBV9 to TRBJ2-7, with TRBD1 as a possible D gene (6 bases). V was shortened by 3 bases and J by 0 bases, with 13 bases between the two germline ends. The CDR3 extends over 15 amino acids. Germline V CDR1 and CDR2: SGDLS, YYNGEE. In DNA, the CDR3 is TGTGCCAGCAGCGCCGCAGGGGCGGCCTCCTACGAGCAGTACTTC. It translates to CASSAAGAASYEQYF.

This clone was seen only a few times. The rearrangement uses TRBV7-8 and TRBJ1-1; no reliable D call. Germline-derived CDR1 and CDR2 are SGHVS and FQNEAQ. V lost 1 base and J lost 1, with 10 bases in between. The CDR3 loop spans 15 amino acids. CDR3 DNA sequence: TGTGCCAGCAGCTTAGATGCAGCGGGGAACACTGAAGCTTTCTTT. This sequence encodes CASSLDAAGNTEAFF.

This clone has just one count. DNA of the CDR3: TGTGCCATCAGTTTACAGGGGGCTAACTATGGCTACACCTTC. This sequence encodes CAISLQGANYGYTF. V usage is TRBV10-3 and J usage is TRBJ1-2; 8 bases align to TRBD1. The length of the CDR3 is 14 residues. V was pared by 5 bases and J by 0 bases, with 2 bases of the junction left unmatched. In germline, CDR1 is ENHRY, CDR2 SYGVKD.